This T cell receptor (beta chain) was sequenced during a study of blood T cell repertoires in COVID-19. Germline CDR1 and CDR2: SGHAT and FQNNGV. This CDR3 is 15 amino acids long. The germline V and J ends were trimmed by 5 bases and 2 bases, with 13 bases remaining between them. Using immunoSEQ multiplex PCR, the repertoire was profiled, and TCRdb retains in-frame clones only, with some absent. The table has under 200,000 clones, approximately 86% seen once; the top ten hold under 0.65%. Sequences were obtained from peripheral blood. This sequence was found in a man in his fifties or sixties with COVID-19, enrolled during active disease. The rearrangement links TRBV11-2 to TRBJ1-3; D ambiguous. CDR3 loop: CASSPVPAAGNTIYF. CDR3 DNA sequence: TGTGCCAGCAGCCCTGTCCCAGCGGCTGGAAACACCATATATTTT.